Listed below are T cell receptor beta chains from one sample, sequenced in a study of blood T cell repertoires in COVID-19. Sequencing used immunoSEQ multiplex PCR; TCRdb keeps in-frame clones, though not all of them. Among more than 250,000 clones, about 85% were seen once, and the ten largest hold 3.6%. Sequencing was carried out using peripheral blood. The receptors originated from a man younger than 35 with active or convalescent COVID-19. Each CDR3 is given with its conserved first and last residue. The D gene is left open where the match is weak. The listing skips clone size in some rows; elsewhere it reads once, few, many or a size class.

D gene	clone size	V gene	J gene	CDR3 DNA	CDR3 protein
NA	NA	TRBV5-5	TRBJ2-7	TGTGCCAGCAGCTTGGTACCTACGGGAATCAAGGAGGACGAGCAGTACTTC	CASSLVPTGIKEDEQYF
NA	NA	TRBV4-1	TRBJ1-5	TGCGCCAGCAGCCAAGGGCCGCCTGGCAATCAGCCCCAGCATTTT	CASSQGPPGNQPQHF
TRBD1	NA	TRBV7-2	TRBJ1-2	TGTGCCAGCAGCAGGGACAGCACCTATGGCTACACCTTC	CASSRDSTYGYTF
TRBD1	NA	TRBV12-3/TRBV12-4	TRBJ1-2	TGTGCCAGCAGTAGGACAGGGCTTGGGGGCTACACCTTC	CASSRTGLGGYTF
TRBD1	NA	TRBV2	TRBJ1-5	TGTGCCAGCTCCCGGGACAGGGTCGGCCGCGCGGCCGATCAGCCCCAGCATTTT	CASSRDRVGRAADQPQHF
NA	NA	TRBV5-4	TRBJ1-2	TGTGCCAGCAGTGAAGATGGGACACTAGCTAACTATGGCTACACCTTC	CASSEDGTLANYGYTF
TRBD2	NA	TRBV11-3	TRBJ2-5	TGTGCCAGCGGGGGACTAGCGGGAGGGCCTAGTACGGAGACCCAGTACTTC	CASGGLAGGPSTETQYF
NA	NA	TRBV12-1	TRBJ2-2	TGTGCCAGCAGCTTCGGATCGGACAGGGGAATTCTCACCGGGGAGCTGTTTTTT	CASSFGSDRGILTGELFF
TRBD1	NA	TRBV10-3	TRBJ1-1	TGTGCCATCAGTGGGGGCGGAGGGGGCCCGAACACTGAAGCTTTCTTT	CAISGGGGGPNTEAFF
TRBD2	NA	TRBV7-8	TRBJ2-3	TGTGCCAGCAGCTTTGGGACTAGCGGCACAGATACGCAGTATTTT	CASSFGTSGTDTQYF
TRBD2	NA	TRBV19	TRBJ2-1	TGTGCCAGTAGTCCACGTTGGGAGGGTAGGGGCCCATCGAAGTTCTTC	CASSPRWEGRGPSKFF
NA	NA	TRBV5-6	TRBJ2-7	TGTGCCAGCAGCTTGAGGCAGGCCTACGAGCAGTACTTC	CASSLRQAYEQYF
NA	few	TRBV7-2	TRBJ2-5	TGTGCCAGCACCATACAGGGTAGCGAGACCCAGTACTTC	CASTIQGSETQYF
NA	NA	TRBV19	TRBJ1-1	TGTGCCAGTAGTGGGACAACCACTGAAGCTTTCTTT	CASSGTTTEAFF
TRBD1	NA	TRBV29-1	TRBJ1-2	TGCAGCGTTGCTAGCATACAGGGGAAAGGCTACACCTTC	CSVASIQGKGYTF
TRBD1	once	TRBV7-2	TRBJ1-4	TGTGCCAGCAGCCCGCGGACAGGAGGAGGGAACGAAAAACTGTTTTTT	CASSPRTGGGNEKLFF
TRBD2	NA	TRBV7-9	TRBJ2-3	TGTGCCAGCAGCTTCGGGGGGAATACAGATACGCAGTATTTT	CASSFGGNTDTQYF